This TCR delta chain was documented in a study of Vδ1+ human thymocytes. Extracted RNA was reverse transcribed into cDNA. Multiplex PCR used pooled V-gene forward primers and a constant-region reverse primer to amplify CDR3s. TCRdb called clones from the multiplex PCR reads again using CATT. Found here are some 73,000 delta-chain clones, about 38% of them singletons; the top ten hold over 0.2%. General study points: Roughly 22% of thymic delta-chain sequences were Vdelta2, with few Vdelta3, unlike blood Vdelta1+ controls. Unexpected Vdelta2 sequences could cause misinterpretation of bulk repertoire data. Highly polyclonal TRG and TRD repertoires with Gaussian CDR3 length distributions appeared in thymus.

Of note for this clone: Its antigen is still unknown.

Thymocytes were sorted as CD3+ TCRVdelta1+ TCRVdelta2- after alphabeta T cell depletion. Vdelta1+ thymocyte sorts reached between about 97% and 99.6% purity. Trimming at V came to 6 bases and at J to 4 bases, leaving 13 bases not matched to a gene. CDR1 is TSWWSYY, CDR2 QGS, per germline. The CDR3 is 16 amino acids. The chain employs TRDV1 and TRDJ1; the match to TRDD3 covers 8 bases. The TCR sequence derives from a boy in the first two years of life who had congenital heart surgery. Sequences were obtained from Vdelta1+ gamma-delta thymocytes from the thymus. The sample's subset: FACS-sorted CD3+ TCRalphabeta- TCRVdelta1+ TCRVdelta2- thymocytes. CDR3 nucleotides: TGTGCTCTTGGCGGGTTGGGGGATCCTAGAGGCGATAAACTCATCTTT. It specifies CALGGLGDPRGDKLIF.